The clone carrying this TCR beta chain has just a few counts. Antigen: not known. The sample is drawn from a study of blood T cells in healthy people across ages. Study-wide context: In model experiments, template switching was able to capture about one barcoded beta molecule for every two T cells that were present.

In germline, CDR1 is MNHNY, CDR2 SVGAGI (reference sequence). The CDR3 loop spans 14 amino acids. V was pared by 5 bases and J by 6 bases, with 15 bases between. With a J-beta primer mix and a sample-barcoded 5' primer, a second PCR ran roughly 6 to 12 cycles. TCRdb re-called the 5' RACE reads through MiXCR, storing one row per CDR3 protein. The sample includes 1,500,000 or so distinct CDR3 sequences, under 55% of them seen just once. Isolation of PBMCs gave at least 7 million cells per sample. Regarding the study as a whole: When set beside aged donors, long-lived donors presented more naive CD4+ cells and higher diversity. With age, beta diversity per million T cells declined roughly linearly, significantly by about 40.

The sequenced material came from blood. This receptor was obtained from a woman between 18 and 29 years old in good health. The chain is built from TRBV6-6 and TRBJ2-3; D may be TRBD1 (7 bases). CDR3: CASSTRGAADTQYF. In nucleotides, the CDR3 is TGTGCCAGCAGTACCAGGGGGGCGGCGGATACGCAGTATTTT.